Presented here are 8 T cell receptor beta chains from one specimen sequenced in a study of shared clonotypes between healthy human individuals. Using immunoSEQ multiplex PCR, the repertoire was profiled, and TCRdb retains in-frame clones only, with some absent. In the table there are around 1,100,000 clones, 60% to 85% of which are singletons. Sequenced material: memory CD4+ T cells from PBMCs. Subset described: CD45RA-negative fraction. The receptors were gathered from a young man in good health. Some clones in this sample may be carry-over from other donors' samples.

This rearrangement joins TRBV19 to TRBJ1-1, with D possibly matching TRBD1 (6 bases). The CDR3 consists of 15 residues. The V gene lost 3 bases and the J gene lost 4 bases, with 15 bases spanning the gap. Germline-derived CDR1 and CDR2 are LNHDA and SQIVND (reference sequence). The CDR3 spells CASSIRQAVATEAFF. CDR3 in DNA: TGTGCCAGTAGTATCAGACAGGCAGTGGCCACTGAAGCTTTCTTT.

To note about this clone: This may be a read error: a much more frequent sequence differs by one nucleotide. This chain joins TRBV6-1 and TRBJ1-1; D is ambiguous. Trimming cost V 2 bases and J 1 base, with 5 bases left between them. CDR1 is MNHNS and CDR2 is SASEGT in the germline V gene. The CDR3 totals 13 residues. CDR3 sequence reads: CASSELGNTEAFF. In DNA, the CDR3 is TGTGCCAGCAGTGAACTGGGGAACACTGAAGCTTTCTTT.

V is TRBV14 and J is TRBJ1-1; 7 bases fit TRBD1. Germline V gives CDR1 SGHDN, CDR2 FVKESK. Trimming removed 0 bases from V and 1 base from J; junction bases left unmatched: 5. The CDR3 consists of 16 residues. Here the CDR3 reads CASSQDRGQTNTEAFF. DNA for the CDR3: TGTGCCAGCAGCCAAGATCGGGGACAGACGAACACTGAAGCTTTCTTT.

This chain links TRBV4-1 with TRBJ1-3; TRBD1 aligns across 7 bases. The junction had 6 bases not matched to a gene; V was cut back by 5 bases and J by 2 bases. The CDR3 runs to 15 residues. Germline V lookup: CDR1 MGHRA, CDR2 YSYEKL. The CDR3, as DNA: TGCGCCAGCAGCTTAACACAGGGGACTGGAAACACCATATATTTT. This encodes CASSLTQGTGNTIYF.

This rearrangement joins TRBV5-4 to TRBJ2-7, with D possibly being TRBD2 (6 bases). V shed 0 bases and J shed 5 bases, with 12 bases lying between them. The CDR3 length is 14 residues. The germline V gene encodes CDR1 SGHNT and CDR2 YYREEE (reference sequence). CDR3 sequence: CASSLDPGRNEQYF. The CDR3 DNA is TGTGCCAGCAGCTTGGATCCAGGGAGGAACGAGCAGTACTTC. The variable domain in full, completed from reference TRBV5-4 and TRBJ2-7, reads ETGVTQSPTHLIKTRGQQVTLRCSSQSGHNTVSWYQQALGQGPQFIFQYYREEENGRGNFPPRFSGLQFPNYSSELNVNALELDDSALYLCASSLDPGRNEQYFGPGTRLTVT.

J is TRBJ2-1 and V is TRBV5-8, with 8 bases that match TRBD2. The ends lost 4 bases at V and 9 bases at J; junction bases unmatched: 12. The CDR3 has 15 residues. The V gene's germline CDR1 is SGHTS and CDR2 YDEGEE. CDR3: CASSPRGTRRGEQFF. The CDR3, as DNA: TGTGCCAGCAGCCCTCGAGGGACTAGGAGGGGTGAGCAGTTCTTC.

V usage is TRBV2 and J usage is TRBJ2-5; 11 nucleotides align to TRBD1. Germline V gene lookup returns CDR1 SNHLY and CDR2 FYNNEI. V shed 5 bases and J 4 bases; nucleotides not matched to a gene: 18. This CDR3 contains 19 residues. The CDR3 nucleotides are TGTGCCAGCAGTATAATATCTACGACCGGGACAGGGGGGAGAGAGACCCAGTACTTC. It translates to CASSIISTTGTGGRETQYF.

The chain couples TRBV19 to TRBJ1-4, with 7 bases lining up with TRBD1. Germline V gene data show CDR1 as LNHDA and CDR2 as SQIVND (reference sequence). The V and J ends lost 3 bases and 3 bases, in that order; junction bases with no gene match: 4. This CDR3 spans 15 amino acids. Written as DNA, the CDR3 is TGTGCCAGTAGTATCAAGGGGGCAGCTAATGAAAAACTGTTTTTT. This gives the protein CASSIKGAANEKLFF.